One and the same sample provided the 18 T cell receptor beta chains below, sequenced in a study of T cells in Graves' hyperthyroidism and ophthalmopathy. RNA transcripts gave rise to amplified TCR beta CDR3 regions. Initially, a first-round RT-PCR of the TCR CDR3 employed the HTBI primer set. A single record per CDR3 protein comes from TCRdb applying MiXCR to the multiplex PCR reads. There are fewer than 650,000 distinct CDR3 sequences in the sample; approximately 15% occur only once, and roughly 7.1% lies in the top ten. Input material: blood. Source of these receptors: a young woman with Graves' ophthalmopathy.

This clonotype was observed at least ten times. This chain links TRBV28 with TRBJ2-5; possibly TRBD2 for D (6 bases). Trimming took 5 bases from V and 5 from J, leaving 15 bases between them. The germline V gene has CDR1 MDHEN and CDR2 SYDVKM. The CDR3 has 14 amino acids. The CDR3 spells CASSPSGGRETQYF. Here the CDR3 DNA reads TGTGCCAGCAGTCCGTCAGGAGGGAGGGAGACCCAGTACTTC.

This rearrangement joins TRBV7-3 to TRBJ2-7; D remains unclear. This CDR3 spans 14 amino acids. Per the germline V gene, CDR1 is SGHTA and CDR2 is FQGTGA. V gave up 5 bases and J gave up 3 bases, with 14 bases separating them. The CDR3 bases are TGTGCCAGCAGCCCCGGAATAGGGAACTACGAGCAGTACTTC. This gives the protein CASSPGIGNYEQYF. Complete variable domain (other parts from reference TRBV7-3 and TRBJ2-7): GAGVSQTPSNKVTEKGKYVELRCDPISGHTALYWYRQSLGQGPEFLIYFQGTGAADDSGLPNDRFFAVRPEGSVSTLKIQRTERGDSAVYLCASSPGIGNYEQYFGPGTRLTVT.

About this clonotype: This may stem from a read error, because a much larger clone lies one nucleotide away. The J gene is TRBJ2-7, the V gene TRBV12-3 or TRBV12-4, with TRBD2 identical over 9 bases. The CDR3 spans 17 residues. The CDR3 loop is CVSSRRQGASGKYEQYF. The CDR3, as DNA: TGTGTCAGCAGCCGGCGACAGGGTGCTAGCGGGAAGTACGAGCAGTACTTC.

This clonotype has only one observation. A single base separates this from a much larger clone, so it may be a read error. The chain links TRBV12-5 to TRBJ1-1, with D uncertain. The germline gives CDR1 LGHNT, CDR2 FRNRAP. Trimming removed 6 bases from V and 4 bases from J, with 15 bases in between. This CDR3 is 14 amino acids long. The DNA for the CDR3 is TGTGCTAGTGGACTGGCAGACTCCCCCACTGAAGCTTTCTTT. It codes for CASGLADSPTEAFF.

This clonotype was seen repeatedly, ten times or more. This chain connects TRBV10-3 to TRBJ1-5; D unresolved. This CDR3 is built from 14 residues. Trimming shortened V by 2 bases and J by 3 bases, and 8 bases separated the two germline ends. The germline V gene has CDR1 ENHRY and CDR2 SYGVKD. The CDR3 DNA is TGTGCCATCAGTGAGCCCCCACCCAATCAGCCCCAGCATTTT. The encoded protein is CAISEPPPNQPQHF.

The V and J genes are TRBV7-2 and TRBJ1-1; a weak D match, TRBD1 (6 bases). Germline CDR1 and CDR2: SGHTA and FQGNSA. This CDR3 contains 16 residues. V lost 7 bases, J lost 0 bases, and 18 bases lay in between. The CDR3 DNA sequence: TGTGCCAGCACTAGGGGGATGGGGTTAATGAACACTGAAGCTTTCTTT. This sequence encodes CASTRGMGLMNTEAFF.

This clonotype was counted many times. The chain combines TRBV25-1 with TRBJ2-7; the match to TRBD1 covers 9 bases. Germline V gene sequence: CDR1 MGHDK, CDR2 SYGVNS. The length of the CDR3 is 16 residues. The V and J ends lost 1 base and 4 bases, in that order; junction bases with no gene match: 8. In DNA, the CDR3 is TGTGCCAGCAGTGAATGGGGGACAGGGAGTGGGTACGAGCAGTACTTC. Translating it yields CASSEWGTGSGYEQYF.

This clonotype was recorded a few times. The rearrangement uses TRBV4-2 and TRBJ2-5; D is tentatively TRBD1 or TRBD2 (5 bases each). This CDR3 has 14 amino acids. The germline V gene has CDR1 LGHNA and CDR2 YNFKEQ. The germline V and J ends were trimmed by 0 bases and 5 bases, with 10 bases remaining between them. CDR3 amino acids: CASSQDLGVETQYF. The CDR3 DNA sequence: TGTGCCAGCAGCCAAGATCTGGGGGTTGAGACCCAGTACTTC.

This clonotype appeared many times. The gene calls are TRBV5-6 and TRBJ1-1; no definite D call. V shed 4 bases and J shed 1 base, with 8 bases lying between them. Germline CDR1 is SGHDT and CDR2 is YYEEEE. The CDR3 runs to 13 residues. This CDR3 reads CASSIVRNTEAFF. CDR3 sequence (DNA): TGTGCCAGCAGCATCGTCAGGAACACTGAAGCTTTCTTT.

Concerning this clonotype: This may stem from a read error, because a much larger clone lies one nucleotide away. The chain recombines TRBV7-2 with TRBJ2-5; either TRBD1 or TRBD2 may fit D (5 bases each). This CDR3 has 12 residues. In germline, CDR1 is SGHTA, CDR2 FQGNSA. The CDR3, as DNA: TGTGCCAGCAGCTCGAGCACAGGACCCGGGAACTTC. Translated: CASSSSTGPGNF.

With regard to this clonotype: A clone one base away is much larger, so this may be a read error. The chain combines TRBV7-2 with TRBJ2-7; D perhaps matches TRBD2 (6 bases). CDR1 and CDR2 (germline): SGHTA, FQGNSA. This CDR3 comprises 15 residues. The CDR3 DNA reads TGTGCCAGCAGCTTAGAGTTAGCGGTAACCTACAAGCAGTACTTC. Its protein is CASSLELAVTYKQYF. Drawing the rest from reference TRBV7-2 and TRBJ2-7, the complete variable domain is GAGVSQSPSNKVTEKGKDVELRCDPISGHTALYWYRQSLGQGLEFLIYFQGNSAPDKSGLPSDRFSAERTGGSVSTLTIQRTQQEDSAVYLCASSLELAVTYKQYFGPGTRLTVT.

This clonotype was observed many times. V usage is TRBV20-1 and J usage is TRBJ2-5, with a possible D match to TRBD1 (6 bases). V lost 3 bases and J lost 2, with 16 bases in between. The CDR3 contains 15 residues. The germline gives CDR1 DFQATT, CDR2 SNEGSKA (reference sequence). The chain's CDR3 is CSASGTFLLQETQYF. For the CDR3, the DNA is TGCAGTGCTAGTGGGACATTTCTCCTTCAAGAGACCCAGTACTTC.

Many counts were recorded for this clonotype. The V and J genes are TRBV28 and TRBJ2-5, with 8 positions matching TRBD1. This CDR3 is 14 amino acids long. Germline trimming cut 4 bases from V and 5 bases from J; bases unmatched to any gene: 6. CDR1 is MDHEN and CDR2 is SYDVKM in the germline V gene. The CDR3 region is CASSSTGEQETQYF. In DNA form, the CDR3 reads TGTGCCAGCAGTTCGACAGGGGAGCAGGAGACCCAGTACTTC.

This clonotype was seen ten or more times. The rearrangement uses TRBV28 and TRBJ1-3; tentative D call: TRBD1 (6 bases). The germline V gene encodes CDR1 MDHEN and CDR2 SYDVKM. V dropped 2 bases and J dropped 1 base, with 12 bases sitting between them. There are 16 residues in the CDR3. CDR3 in DNA: TGTGCCAGCAGTTTAACAGGGTTTCAATCTGGAAACACCATATATTTT. As protein: CASSLTGFQSGNTIYF.

The table lists this clonotype with many counts. The chain is built from TRBV6-2 or TRBV6-3 and TRBJ1-2; no firm D call. Germline loops: CDR1 MNHEY, CDR2 SVGEGT. This CDR3 has 14 amino acids. Trimming left V 7 bases short and J 4 bases short, with 16 bases between. Here the CDR3 reads CASTDGPEGYGYTF. In nucleotides, the CDR3 is TGTGCCAGCACCGACGGGCCAGAAGGCTATGGCTACACCTTC.

The chain combines TRBV4-1 with TRBJ2-1; TRBD2 agrees at 9 bases. Unmatched junction bases numbered 7, after V lost 0 bases and J lost 4 bases. CDR3 length equals 17 residues. Germline V lookup: CDR1 MGHRA, CDR2 YSYEKL. CDR3 bases: TGCGCCAGCAGCCAAGATCAGGCGGGAGGGAGATACAATGAGCAGTTCTTC. It codes for CASSQDQAGGRYNEQFF.

This clonotype was picked up many times. The rearrangement joins TRBV30 to TRBJ2-2; D may be TRBD2 (5 bases). There are 15 residues in the CDR3. Germline V gene lookup returns CDR1 GTSNPN and CDR2 SVGIG (reference sequence). Between the trimmed V and J ends, which lost 4 bases and 4 bases, there was a span of 16 bases. The CDR3 coding sequence is TGTGCCTGGATCCCTACGGGAATCGGCACCGGGGAGCTGTTTTTT. It encodes CAWIPTGIGTGELFF.

Ten or more counts support this clonotype. The chain employs TRBV12-3 or TRBV12-4 and TRBJ2-2; tentatively, D is TRBD2 (6 bases). This CDR3 contains 16 residues. Trimming took 0 bases from V and 3 from J, leaving 11 bases between them. The CDR3 region has the DNA TGTGCCAGCAGTTTAGCGCCGGGAGTCGACACCGGGGAGCTGTTTTTT. This sequence encodes CASSLAPGVDTGELFF.